This T cell receptor beta chain was found in a study of response to subunit inactivated influenza vaccine. TCRdb used MiXCR to reprocess the RT-PCR reads, holding one entry per CDR3 protein. The table has more than 500,000 distinct CDR3 sequences, around 11% seen once. The CDR3 has 12 residues. V was cut by 5 bases and J by 4 bases, with 8 bases left in between. This clonotype has a handful of counts. Its target is not known. Findings and caveats of the study: Each seasonal influenza vaccination, the authors suggested, recruits few new T cells.

These data were likewise used in another study, on T cells expressing NK-cell markers. This second report adds: 5'RACE template switching built TCR beta cDNA with unique molecular identifiers. According to the study, TCR beta repertoires originated from sorted CD3+CD56+NKG2C+, CD3+CD56+NKG2C- and CD3+CD56-NKG2C+ T cells. Within the sequenced cohort of eight donors, seven exhibited HCMV seropositivity and one was seronegative.

This sequence joins TRBV12-3 or TRBV12-4 and TRBJ1-1, with D hard to call. The starting material was PBMCs from blood, obtained on the day of vaccination. The TCR sequence derives from a man over 45 who received an inactivated influenza vaccine. The DNA of the CDR3 is TGTGCCAGCAGTCACTCGGGCACTGAAGCTTTCTTT. Translation: CASSHSGTEAFF.